The 26 T cell receptor beta chains given below trace back to one sample, sequenced in a study of T cells in women clearing cervical HPV infection. Some clones are missing from TCRdb's copy, which holds only in-frame ones; the method was immunoSEQ multiplex PCR. The table lists about 16,000 clones. The sample consisted of blood buffy coat. The receptors derive from a woman between 18 and 70 years old with a cervical HPV16 infection that either progressed to CIN3+ or cleared (not recorded which).

Comment on this clone: The missing CDR3 end, 3 residues past where the read stops, is filled in from the germline J gene. The rearrangement joins TRBV19 to TRBJ1-2, with D possibly matching TRBD1 (6 bases). The germline V and J ends were trimmed by 6 bases and 0 bases, with 14 bases remaining between them. In germline, CDR1 is LNHDA, CDR2 SQIVND (reference sequence). The CDR3 extends over 15 amino acids. The CDR3 loop reads CASSRNREPNYGYTF. Incomplete CDR3 DNA: TGTGCCAGTAGCCGGAACAGGGAACCTAACTATGGC.

Judged by frequency, this clone is medium-sized (0.01 to 0.1%). The read terminates 3 residues ahead of where the CDR3 ends, so the germline J gene completes it. The V gene is TRBV18, the J gene TRBJ2-5; TRBD1 might be the D (5 bases). The V end lost 2 bases, the J end lost 5 bases, and 15 bases lay between the germline ends. The CDR3 is 15 residues long. Germline lookup yields CDR1 KGHSH and CDR2 LQKENI. This CDR3 is CASSPGSRAGETQYF. CDR3 DNA (partial): TGTGCCAGCTCACCAGGATCCAGGGCAGGGGAGACC.

About this clone: The sequence runs out 3 residues before the end of the CDR3; the remainder is reconstructed from the germline J gene. V usage is TRBV18 and J usage is TRBJ2-1, with 8 bases identical to TRBD2. Germline CDR1 is KGHSH and CDR2 is LQKENI. After removal of 3 bases from V and 6 bases from J, the junction contained 4 bases not matched to a gene. CDR3 length: 14 amino acids. CDR3 sequence: CASSPPAGVNEQFF. The covered CDR3 bases are TGTGCCAGCTCACCGCCAGCGGGAGTCAATGAG.

Regarding this clone: The read halts 3 residues ahead of the CDR3 end, with the missing end drawn from the germline J gene. This chain connects TRBV4-1 to TRBJ2-2; TRBD1 agrees at 9 bases. Per germline, CDR1 MGHRA and CDR2 YSYEKL. This CDR3 contains 16 residues. CDR3 DNA (partial): TGCGCCAGCAGCCGAACTGTAGAGACAGGGGGTTCACCG. Amino acid sequence: CASSRTVETGGSP. The full-length CDR3 reads as CASSRTVETGGSPLFF.

About this clone: The CDR3 end falls 3 residues outside the read, so it is completed with the germline J gene. The rearrangement joins TRBV18 to TRBJ2-4; a possible D gene is TRBD1 (5 bases). The CDR3 is 15 residues long. The V gene's germline CDR1 is KGHSH and CDR2 LQKENI. The sequenced CDR3 bases are TGTGCCAGCTCACCGGTAGACAGTTCTAACTATGGT. Its translation: CASSPVDSSNYG. The CDR3 reads in full as CASSPVDSSNYGQYF.

As to this clone: The observed sequence ends 3 residues before the CDR3 terminus, with the missing tail filled in from the germline J gene. The rearrangement links TRBV6-2 or TRBV6-3 to TRBJ2-3; TRBD1 or TRBD2 may be the D gene (5 bases each). The CDR3 is made up of 14 amino acids. Germline V gene data show CDR1 as MNHEY and CDR2 as SVGEGT. CDR3 DNA (partial): TGTGCCAGCAGTGCCAGGGAGTTCCAAGAGACG. Its protein is CASSAREFQET. The whole CDR3 protein is CASSAREFQETQYF.

As for this clone: The CDR3 extends 3 residues past the end of the read, so its final part is completed from the germline J gene. This chain links TRBV6-2 or TRBV6-3 with TRBJ2-4; maybe TRBD1 (6 bases). Germline CDR1 is MNHEY and CDR2 is SVGEGT. CDR3 length: 13 residues. The DNA read from the CDR3 is TGTGCCAGCAGATTACAGGGAAACTATGGT. This encodes CASRLQGNYG. The whole CDR3 is CASRLQGNYGQYF.

As regards this clone: The CDR3 end is not reached by the read, which stops 3 residues before it; the germline J gene fills it in. The V and J genes are TRBV20-1 and TRBJ2-7; 11 nucleotides line up with TRBD2. Germline loops: CDR1 DFQATT, CDR2 SNEGSKA (reference sequence). The CDR3 sequence is 19 residues long. Trimming removed 0 bases from V and 4 bases from J; junction bases left unmatched: 17. CDR3 DNA, as far as it was read: TGCAGTGCTAGAGATAGCGCTACTAGCGGGAGAACCCAAGATTACGAG. Amino acid sequence: CSARDSATSGRTQDYE. The full CDR3 sequence reads CSARDSATSGRTQDYEQYF.

With respect to this clone: Read data end 3 residues before the CDR3 end; the end is taken from the germline J gene. The chain recombines TRBV15 with TRBJ2-5; weak D call: TRBD2 (5 bases). Germline V gene data show CDR1 as LNHNV and CDR2 as YYDKDF (reference sequence). The CDR3 totals 12 residues. Trimming removed 7 bases at V and 5 bases at J, with 11 bases between. CDR3 DNA (partial): TGTGCCACCACGGGGTATCGGGAGACC. This encodes CATTGYRET. The whole CDR3 reads CATTGYRETQYF.

Note on this clone: The CDR3 end lies 3 residues beyond the end of the read and is filled in from the germline J gene. This sequence joins TRBV9 and TRBJ1-2; no reliable D call. CDR1 and CDR2 (germline): SGDLS, YYNGEE. V gave up 0 bases and J gave up 0 bases, with 9 bases separating them. This CDR3 contains 15 residues. The CDR3 here is CASSVADGANYGYTF. CDR3 DNA, as far as it was read: TGTGCCAGCAGCGTAGCTGACGGGGCTAACTATGGC.

A word on this clone: The read comes to an end 3 residues before the CDR3 does, leaving the germline J gene to fill in the end. The sample has other DNA sequences that encode this CDR3 too. The chain employs TRBV7-2 and TRBJ2-2; D gene unclear. CDR3 length: 12 amino acids. With 4 bases removed from V and 3 bases from J, the gap between germline ends came to 3 bases. Germline V CDR1 and CDR2: SGHTA, FQGNSA. The part of the CDR3 DNA that was read is TGTGCCAGCAGCTCCTACACCGGGGAG. Encoded protein: CASSSYTGE. The full CDR3 protein is CASSSYTGELFF.

Of note for this clone: Read data end 3 residues before the CDR3 end; the end is taken from the germline J gene. The chain uses TRBV2 and TRBJ1-2, with 9 bases fitting TRBD1. The germline CDR1 and CDR2 sequences are SNHLY and FYNNEI. J gave up 2 bases and V 7 bases, and 11 bases lay outside the gene matches. There are 16 residues in the CDR3. The DNA read from the CDR3 is TGTGCCAGCACGGGGGGGACAGGGAAGATGAACTATGGC. This gives the protein CASTGGTGKMNYG. The whole CDR3 reads CASTGGTGKMNYGYTF.

A note on this clone: The CDR3 goes on 3 residues after the read ends, and that part is filled in from the germline J gene. The chain combines TRBV18 with TRBJ2-2; 10 bases are a match to TRBD1. This CDR3 spans 16 amino acids. The germline V gene has CDR1 KGHSH and CDR2 LQKENI. The DNA read from the CDR3 is TGTGCCAGCTCGGGACAGGGGAGCTCTGGGGCCAACGTG. Protein product: CASSGQGSSGANV. The full CDR3 is CASSGQGSSGANVLFF.

As to this clone: Read sequence stops 3 residues before the CDR3 end, and the germline J gene provides the missing end. The chain employs TRBV2 and TRBJ1-5; D is undetermined. Germline V gene data show CDR1 as SNHLY and CDR2 as FYNNEI. The V gene lost 1 base and the J gene lost 5 bases, with 12 bases spanning the gap. CDR3 size: 15 residues. The CDR3: CASSEGGKRDQPQHF. CDR3 DNA, as far as it was read: TGTGCCAGCAGTGAAGGAGGCAAAAGGGATCAGCCC.

Comment on this clone: The read falls 3 residues short of the CDR3 end, and the missing part is taken from the germline J gene. The chain links TRBV30 to TRBJ1-1; D is undetermined. With 1 base removed from V and 7 bases from J, the gap between germline ends came to 16 bases. Germline assignment: CDR1 GTSNPN and CDR2 SVGIG (reference sequence). The CDR3 extends over 14 amino acids. CDR3 DNA (partial): TGTGCCTGGAGTGACTCGCAGTATCAGGATGAA. Translated: CAWSDSQYQDE. The full CDR3 sequence reads CAWSDSQYQDEAFF. Combining the CDR3 with reference TRBV30 and TRBJ1-1 gives the whole variable domain SQTIHQWPATLVQPVGSPLSLECTVEGTSNPNLYWYRQAAGRGLQLLFYSVGIGQISSEVPQNLSASRPQDRQFILSSKKLLLSDSGFYLCAWSDSQYQDEAFFGQGTRLTVV.

The chain's CDR3 is CASSFPQTGGRYEQYF. Partial CDR3 DNA: TGTGCCAGCAGTTTCCCTCAGACAGGGGGTAGATACGAG. This chain uses TRBV28 with TRBJ2-7, with 9 bases identical to TRBD1. The read finishes 3 residues shy of the CDR3 end, and the germline J gene is used to complete it. Trimming cost V 3 bases and J 4 bases; bases outside gene matches: 10. Germline V gene data show CDR1 as MDHEN and CDR2 as SYDVKM. The CDR3 spans 16 residues.

With regard to this clone: The read terminates 3 residues ahead of where the CDR3 ends, so the germline J gene completes it. The rearrangement links TRBV7-9 to TRBJ2-5, with TRBD1 matching 8 bases. The germline CDR1 and CDR2 sequences are SEHNR and FQNEAQ (reference sequence). This CDR3 spans 14 amino acids. Trimming took 4 bases from V and 5 from J; bases not matched to a gene: 6. The CDR3 DNA, read in part, is TGTGCCAGCAGCTACGGACAGGGCGGGGAGACC. Its translation is CASSYGQGGET. The entire CDR3 is CASSYGQGGETQYF.

Regarding this clone: From the germline J gene comes the end of the CDR3, since the read stops 3 residues before it. The chain uses TRBV18 and TRBJ2-2; D unclear. Per the germline V gene, CDR1 is KGHSH and CDR2 is LQKENI. The germline V and J ends were trimmed by 3 bases and 4 bases, with 9 bases remaining between them. The length of the CDR3 is 14 residues. The CDR3 DNA, read in part, is TGTGCCAGCTCACCTATGACGGGCACCGGGGAG. This codes for CASSPMTGTGE. The entire CDR3 protein is CASSPMTGTGELFF.

For this clone: The read ends 3 residues early relative to the CDR3; the germline J gene fills the gap. The chain couples TRBV7-2 to TRBJ2-3; 9 nucleotides line up with TRBD2. J was trimmed by 4 bases and V by 5 bases; bases with no gene match: 7. CDR3 length equals 15 residues. Germline V gene sequence: CDR1 SGHTA, CDR2 FQGNSA. The CDR3 is CASSPSGRRADTQYF. The sequenced CDR3 bases are TGTGCCAGCAGCCCCAGCGGGAGGAGGGCAGATACG.

Notes on this clone: The read halts 3 residues ahead of the CDR3 end, with the missing end drawn from the germline J gene. The V gene is TRBV5-1, the J gene TRBJ1-2, with unresolved D. The V end was cut by 1 base, the J end by 5 bases, with 12 bases between. CDR1 is SGHRS and CDR2 is YFSETQ in the germline V gene. This CDR3 is 14 amino acids long. CDR3 bases read: TGCGCCAGCAGCTTGTTATCCGAAACTTATGGC. Residues: CASSLLSETYG. The CDR3 in full is CASSLLSETYGYTF. Full variable domain (remainder filled in from reference TRBV5-1 and TRBJ1-2): KAGVTQTPRYLIKTRGQQVTLSCSPISGHRSVSWYQQTPGQGLQFLFEYFSETQRNKGNFPGRFSGRQFSNSRSEMNVSTLELGDSALYLCASSLLSETYGYTFGSGTRLTVV.

On this clone itself: The read comes to an end 3 residues before the CDR3 does, leaving the germline J gene to fill in the end. The chain joins TRBV12-3 or TRBV12-4 to TRBJ1-2; D call uncertain. The CDR3 totals 13 residues. The part of the CDR3 DNA that was read is TGTGCCAGCAGTTTGGCGGTGCCAACGGGC. Protein sequence: CASSLAVPTG. The CDR3 reads in full as CASSLAVPTGYTF.

In the case of this clone: Sequencing ends 3 residues short of the CDR3 end; the germline J gene provides the rest. The J gene is TRBJ2-1, the V gene TRBV12-3 or TRBV12-4; tentatively, D is TRBD2 (5 bases). Trimming took off 0 bases at V and 4 bases at J, with 10 bases between the two ends. The CDR3 runs 15 residues. CDR3 region: CASSLATSSYNEQFF. CDR3 DNA, as far as it was read: TGTGCCAGCAGTTTAGCTACTAGTTCGTACAATGAG.

Partial CDR3 DNA: TGTGCCAGCAGCCAAGATATTAGCGGGAGGGCCTACAATGAC. Its protein is CASSQDISGRAYND. The whole CDR3 sequence reads CASSQDISGRAYNDYTF. The chain has TRBV14 and TRBJ1-2; D is undetermined. Coverage ceases 3 residues before the CDR3 finishes, and the germline J gene fills in the end. The germline gives CDR1 SGHDN, CDR2 FVKESK. This CDR3 spans 17 amino acids.

Details on this clone: Sequencing ends 3 residues short of the CDR3 end; the germline J gene provides the rest. The chain has TRBV29-1 and TRBJ2-1, with 7 positions matching TRBD1. Trimming took 4 bases from V and 2 from J; bases not matched to a gene: 8. The CDR3 is 15 amino acids. Germline CDR1 and CDR2: SQVTM and ANQGSEA. Here the CDR3 reads CSVARDRAAYNEQFF. The CDR3 DNA, read in part, is TGCAGCGTTGCTAGAGACAGGGCGGCCTACAATGAG.

On this clone itself: The CDR3 extends 3 residues past the end of the read, so its final part is completed from the germline J gene. The chain carries TRBV5-1 and TRBJ2-3, with D maybe TRBD1 (6 bases). Germline CDR1 reads SGHRS; CDR2 reads YFSETQ. This CDR3 spans 15 amino acids. Incomplete CDR3 DNA: TGCGCCAGCAGTACATCGCAGGGGCCGGCGGAGACG. Translated, it gives CASSTSQGPAET. In full, the CDR3 is CASSTSQGPAETQYF.

Notes on this clone: The CDR3 is cut off 3 residues early in the read; its end comes from the germline J gene. The chain combines TRBV7-2 with TRBJ2-2; 8 nucleotides line up with TRBD1. The CDR3 covers 15 residues. Germline V gives CDR1 SGHTA, CDR2 FQGNSA. CDR3 loop: CASSSGQVRHSPLFF. The DNA read from the CDR3 is TGTGCCAGCAGCTCGGGACAGGTGCGGCATTCACCG. Supplemented by reference TRBV7-2 and TRBJ2-2, the full variable domain reads GAGVSQSPSNKVTEKGKDVELRCDPISGHTALYWYRQSLGQGLEFLIYFQGNSAPDKSGLPSDRFSAERTGGSVSTLTIQRTQQEDSAVYLCASSSGQVRHSPLFFGEGSRLTVL.